This T cell receptor beta chain was identified in a study of CD8 T cells in Susac syndrome. Germline V gene lookup returns CDR1 LGHDT and CDR2 YNNKEL (reference sequence). The CDR3 runs 16 residues. J was trimmed by 4 bases and V by 4 bases; bases with no gene match: 8. cDNA came from about 0.5 to 1 ug RNA primed by random hexamers. TCRdb re-derived calls from the immunoSEQ multiplex PCR reads in MiXCR, one entry per CDR3 protein. There are about 190,000 distinct CDR3 sequences in the sample; just under 95% occur only once, and about 0.17% lies in the top ten. The sequenced sample was CD8+ T cells from PBMCs. This sequence was found in a human donor with Susac syndrome. The rearrangement links TRBV3-1 to TRBJ2-1, with TRBD2 matching over 9 bases. The CDR3 loop reads CASSRIAGAKYNEQFF. DNA of the CDR3: TGTGCCAGCAGCCGAATAGCGGGAGCTAAGTACAATGAGCAGTTCTTC.